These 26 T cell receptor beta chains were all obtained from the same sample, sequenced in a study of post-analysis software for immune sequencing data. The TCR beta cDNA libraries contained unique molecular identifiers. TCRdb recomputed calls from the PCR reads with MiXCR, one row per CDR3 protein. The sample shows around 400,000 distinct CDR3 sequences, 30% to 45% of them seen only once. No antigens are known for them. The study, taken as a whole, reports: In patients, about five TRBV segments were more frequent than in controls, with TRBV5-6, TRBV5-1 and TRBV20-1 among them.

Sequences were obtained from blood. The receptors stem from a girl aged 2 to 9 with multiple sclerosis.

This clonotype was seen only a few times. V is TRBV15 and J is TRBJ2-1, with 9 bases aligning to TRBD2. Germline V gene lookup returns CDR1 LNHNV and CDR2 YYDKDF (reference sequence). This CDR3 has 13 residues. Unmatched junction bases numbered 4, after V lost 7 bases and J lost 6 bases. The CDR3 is CATTERGVNEQFF. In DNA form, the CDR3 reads TGTGCCACCACCGAGCGGGGGGTCAATGAGCAGTTCTTC.

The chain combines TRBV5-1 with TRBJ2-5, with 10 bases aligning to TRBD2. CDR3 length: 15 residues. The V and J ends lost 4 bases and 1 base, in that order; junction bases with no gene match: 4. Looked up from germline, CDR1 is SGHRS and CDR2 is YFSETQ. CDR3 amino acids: CASSIQRGGQETQYF. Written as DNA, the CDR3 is TGCGCCAGCAGCATCCAGCGGGGGGGCCAAGAGACCCAGTACTTC.

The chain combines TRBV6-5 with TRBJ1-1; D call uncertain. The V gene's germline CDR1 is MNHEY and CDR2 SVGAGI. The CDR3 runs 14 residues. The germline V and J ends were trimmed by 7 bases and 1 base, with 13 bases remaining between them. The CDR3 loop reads CASILRAGNTEAFF. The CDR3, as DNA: TGTGCCAGCATCTTACGGGCGGGGAACACTGAAGCTTTCTTT.

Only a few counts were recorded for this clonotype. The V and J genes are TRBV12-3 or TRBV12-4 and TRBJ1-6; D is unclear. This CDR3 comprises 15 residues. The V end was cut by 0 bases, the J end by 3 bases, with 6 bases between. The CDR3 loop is CASSLARVYNSPLHF. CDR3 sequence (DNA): TGTGCCAGCAGTTTAGCCAGAGTCTATAATTCACCCCTCCACTTT.

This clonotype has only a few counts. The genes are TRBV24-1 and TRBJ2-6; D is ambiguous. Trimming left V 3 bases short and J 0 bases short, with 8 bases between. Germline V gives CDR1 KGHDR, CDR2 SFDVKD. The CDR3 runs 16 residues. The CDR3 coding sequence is TGTGCCACCAGTGATAACAGAAACTCTGGGGCCAACGTCCTGACTTTC. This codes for CATSDNRNSGANVLTF.

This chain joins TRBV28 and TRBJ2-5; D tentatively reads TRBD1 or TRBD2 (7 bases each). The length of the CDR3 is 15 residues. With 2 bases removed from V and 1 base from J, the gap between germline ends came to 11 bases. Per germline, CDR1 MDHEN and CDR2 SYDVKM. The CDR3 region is CASSLVRGGQETQYF. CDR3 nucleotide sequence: TGTGCCAGCAGTTTAGTCAGGGGGGGCCAAGAGACCCAGTACTTC. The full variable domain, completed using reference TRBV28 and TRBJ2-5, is DVKVTQSSRYLVKRTGEKVFLECVQDMDHENMFWYRQDPGLGLRLIYFSYDVKMKEKGDIPEGYSVSREKKERFSLILESASTNQTSMYLCASSLVRGGQETQYFGPGTRLLVL.

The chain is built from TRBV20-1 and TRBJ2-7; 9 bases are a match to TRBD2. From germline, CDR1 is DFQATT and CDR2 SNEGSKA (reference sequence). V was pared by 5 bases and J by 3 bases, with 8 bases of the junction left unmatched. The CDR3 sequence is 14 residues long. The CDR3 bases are TGCAGTGCTCTCAGCGGGGGGCCTCACTACGAGCAGTACTTC. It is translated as CSALSGGPHYEQYF.

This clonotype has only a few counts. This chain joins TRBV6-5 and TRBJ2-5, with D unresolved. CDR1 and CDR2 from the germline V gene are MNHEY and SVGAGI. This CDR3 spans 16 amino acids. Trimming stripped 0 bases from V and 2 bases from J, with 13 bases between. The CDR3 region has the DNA TGTGCCAGCAGTTACTCGATAAGTTGGGGACAAGAGACCCAGTACTTC. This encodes CASSYSISWGQETQYF.

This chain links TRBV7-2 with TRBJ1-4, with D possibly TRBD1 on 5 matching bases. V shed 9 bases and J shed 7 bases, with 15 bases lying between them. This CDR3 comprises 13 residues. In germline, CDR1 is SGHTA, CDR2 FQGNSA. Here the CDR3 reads CASRRGLAEKLFF. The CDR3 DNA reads TGTGCCAGTCGAAGGGGACTCGCTGAAAAACTGTTTTTT.

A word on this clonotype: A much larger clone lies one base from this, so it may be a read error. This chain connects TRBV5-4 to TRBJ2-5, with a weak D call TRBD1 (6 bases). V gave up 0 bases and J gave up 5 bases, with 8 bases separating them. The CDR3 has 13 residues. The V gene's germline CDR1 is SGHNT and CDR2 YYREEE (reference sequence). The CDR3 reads CASSLDRAETQYF. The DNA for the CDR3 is TGTGCCAGCAGCTTGGACAGGGCGGAGACCCAGTACTTC.

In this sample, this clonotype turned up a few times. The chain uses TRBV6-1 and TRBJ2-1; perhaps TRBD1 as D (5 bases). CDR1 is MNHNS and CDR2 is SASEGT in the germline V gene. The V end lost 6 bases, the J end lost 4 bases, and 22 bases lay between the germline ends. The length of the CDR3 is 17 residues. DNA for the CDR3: TGTGCCAGCAGAGCACTTCGACAGACAACGAAATACAATGAGCAGTTCTTC. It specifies CASRALRQTTKYNEQFF.

CDR3: CATSDPVIQETQYF. The CDR3, as DNA: TGTGCCACCAGTGATCCTGTGATCCAAGAGACCCAGTACTTC. J is TRBJ2-5 and V is TRBV24-1, with no clear D. The CDR3 has 14 residues. From germline, CDR1 is KGHDR and CDR2 SFDVKD. Trimming left V 3 bases short and J 1 base short, with 8 bases between.

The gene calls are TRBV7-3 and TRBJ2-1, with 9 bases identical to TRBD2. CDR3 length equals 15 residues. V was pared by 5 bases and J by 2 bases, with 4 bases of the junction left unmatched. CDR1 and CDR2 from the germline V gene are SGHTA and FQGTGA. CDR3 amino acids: CASSMSGGPYNEQFF. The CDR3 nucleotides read TGTGCCAGCAGCATGAGCGGGGGGCCCTACAATGAGCAGTTCTTC. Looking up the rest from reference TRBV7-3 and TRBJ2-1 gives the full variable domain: GAGVSQTPSNKVTEKGKYVELRCDPISGHTALYWYRQSLGQGPEFLIYFQGTGAADDSGLPNDRFFAVRPEGSVSTLKIQRTERGDSAVYLCASSMSGGPYNEQFFGPGTRLTVL.

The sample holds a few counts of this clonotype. CDR3 in DNA: TGTGCCAGCAAGGGGTTTAGTGGCTACACCTTC. It encodes CASKGFSGYTF. The rearrangement uses TRBV6-6 and TRBJ1-2; perhaps TRBD1 as D (5 bases). Germline lookup yields CDR1 MNHNY and CDR2 SVGAGI (reference sequence). V shed 7 bases and J shed 7 bases, with 10 bases lying between them. This CDR3 has 11 amino acids.

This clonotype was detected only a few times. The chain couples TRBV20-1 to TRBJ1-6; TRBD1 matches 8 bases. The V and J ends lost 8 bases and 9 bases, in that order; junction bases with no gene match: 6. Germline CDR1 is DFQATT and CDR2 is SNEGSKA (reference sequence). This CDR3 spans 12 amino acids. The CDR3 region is CSRTGRGSPLHF. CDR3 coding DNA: TGCAGTCGGACAGGGCGGGGTTCACCCCTCCACTTT.

The CDR3 coding sequence is TGTGCCAGCAGCTGGGAGTCGGCCCGAGAGACCCAGTACTTC. It is translated as CASSWESARETQYF. This chain links TRBV5-4 with TRBJ2-5; a weak D match, TRBD2 (5 bases). This CDR3 has 14 amino acids. The V and J ends lost 3 bases and 4 bases respectively, with 13 bases between them. CDR1 and CDR2 from the germline V gene are SGHNT and YYREEE (reference sequence).

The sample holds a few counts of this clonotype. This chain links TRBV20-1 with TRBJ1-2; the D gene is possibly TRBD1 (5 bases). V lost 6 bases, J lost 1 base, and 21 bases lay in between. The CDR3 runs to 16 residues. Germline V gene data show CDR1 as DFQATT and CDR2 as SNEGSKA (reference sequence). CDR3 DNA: TGCAGTGCCCCCCTTGGAGGGGTCGGGATTAACTATGGCTACACCTTC. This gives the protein CSAPLGGVGINYGYTF.

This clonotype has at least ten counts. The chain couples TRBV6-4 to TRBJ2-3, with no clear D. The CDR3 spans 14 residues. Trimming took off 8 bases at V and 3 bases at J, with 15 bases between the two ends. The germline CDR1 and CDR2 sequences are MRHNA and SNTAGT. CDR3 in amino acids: CASRRTLGTDTQYF. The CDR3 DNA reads TGTGCCAGCCGCCGTACACTTGGTACAGATACGCAGTATTTT.

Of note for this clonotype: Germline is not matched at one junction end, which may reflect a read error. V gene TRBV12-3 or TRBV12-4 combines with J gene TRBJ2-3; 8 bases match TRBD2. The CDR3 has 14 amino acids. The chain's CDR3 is CASSFLAGTDAQYF. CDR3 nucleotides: TGTGCCAGCAGTTTTCTAGCGGGCACAGATGCGCAGTATTTT.

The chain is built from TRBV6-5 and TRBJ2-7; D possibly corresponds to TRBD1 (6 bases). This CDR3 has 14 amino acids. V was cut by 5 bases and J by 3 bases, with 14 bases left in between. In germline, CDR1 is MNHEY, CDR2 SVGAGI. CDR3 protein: CASSRAPGDYEQYF. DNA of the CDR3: TGTGCCAGCAGTAGGGCCCCAGGGGACTACGAGCAGTACTTC.

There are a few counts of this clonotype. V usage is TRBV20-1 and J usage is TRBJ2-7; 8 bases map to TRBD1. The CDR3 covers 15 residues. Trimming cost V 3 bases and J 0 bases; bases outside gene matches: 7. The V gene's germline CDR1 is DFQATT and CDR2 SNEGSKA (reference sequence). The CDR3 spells CSASDRGRSSYEQYF. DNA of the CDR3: TGCAGTGCTAGCGACAGGGGCCGTAGCTCCTACGAGCAGTACTTC.

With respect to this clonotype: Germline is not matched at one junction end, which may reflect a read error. The CDR3 loop is CAGSPGQGPYEQYF. The CDR3 DNA follows: TGTGCCGGCAGCCCGGGACAGGGTCCCTACGAGCAGTACTTC. The V and J genes are TRBV7-2 and TRBJ2-7, with 9 nucleotides matching TRBD1. Germline V lookup: CDR1 SGHTA, CDR2 FQGNSA. CDR3 size: 14 residues. Combining the CDR3 with reference TRBV7-2 and TRBJ2-7 gives the whole variable domain GAGVSQSPSNKVTEKGKDVELRCDPISGHTALYWYRQSLGQGLEFLIYFQGNSAPDKSGLPSDRFSAERTGGSVSTLTIQRTQQEDSAVYLCAGSPGQGPYEQYFGPGTRLTVT.

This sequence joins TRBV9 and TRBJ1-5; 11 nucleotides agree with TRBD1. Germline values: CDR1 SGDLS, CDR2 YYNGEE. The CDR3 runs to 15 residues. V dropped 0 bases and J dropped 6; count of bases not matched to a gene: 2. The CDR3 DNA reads TGTGCCAGCAGCGTAGATGGGACAGGGGGTCAGCCCCAGCATTTT. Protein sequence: CASSVDGTGGQPQHF.

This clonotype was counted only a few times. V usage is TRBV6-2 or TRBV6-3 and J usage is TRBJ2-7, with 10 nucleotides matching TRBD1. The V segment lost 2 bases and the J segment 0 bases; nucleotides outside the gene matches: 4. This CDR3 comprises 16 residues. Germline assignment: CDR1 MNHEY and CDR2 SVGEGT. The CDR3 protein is CASSYGTGASSYEQYF. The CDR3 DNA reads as TGTGCCAGCAGTTACGGGACAGGGGCCAGCTCCTACGAGCAGTACTTC.

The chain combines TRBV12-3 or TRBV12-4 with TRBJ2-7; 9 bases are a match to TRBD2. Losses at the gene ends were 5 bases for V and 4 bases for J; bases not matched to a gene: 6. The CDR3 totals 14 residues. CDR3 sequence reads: CASSLTSGEYEQYF. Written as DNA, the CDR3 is TGTGCCAGCAGTCTGACTAGCGGAGAATACGAGCAGTACTTC.

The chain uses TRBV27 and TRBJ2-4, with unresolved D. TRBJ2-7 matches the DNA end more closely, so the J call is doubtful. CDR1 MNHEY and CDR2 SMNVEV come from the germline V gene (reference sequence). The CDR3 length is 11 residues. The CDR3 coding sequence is TGTGCCAGCAGGCATAACCACGAGCAGTACTTC. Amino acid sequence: CASRHNHEQYF.